The 13 T cell receptor beta chains given below trace back to one sample, sequenced in a study of OX40 agonist ivuxolimab in advanced cancers. Sequencing was performed with immunoSEQ multiplex PCR; in TCRdb, only in-frame clones are kept and a portion is missing. The sample comprises 65,000 to 85,000 clones, 80% to 90% of which are singletons, and approximately 4% rests with the top ten. The specimen comprised CD4+ or CD8+ T cells sorted from blood, sampled in a trial of the OX40 agonist ivuxolimab. Receptor source: an adult with an advanced solid tumor such as melanoma, head and neck, liver or kidney cancer.

The chain employs TRBV11-1 and TRBJ1-1; D possibly corresponds to TRBD1 (5 bases). The length of the CDR3 is 14 residues. The V end lost 5 bases, the J end lost 0 bases, and 10 bases lay between the germline ends. CDR1 SGHAT and CDR2 FQDESV come from the germline V gene (reference sequence). This CDR3 reads CASSRDPMNTEAFF. The CDR3 region has the DNA TGTGCCAGCAGCCGGGACCCAATGAACACTGAAGCTTTCTTT. Supplemented by reference TRBV11-1 and TRBJ1-1, the full variable domain reads EAEVAQSPRYKITEKSQAVAFWCDPISGHATLYWYRQILGQGPELLVQFQDESVVDDSQLPKDRFSAERLKGVDSTLKIQPAELGDSAMYLCASSRDPMNTEAFFGQGTRLTVV.

The CDR3 reads CASRPLNAPYEQYF. The CDR3, as DNA: TGTGCCAGCCGCCCCCTTAACGCCCCCTACGAGCAGTACTTC. The chain combines TRBV27 with TRBJ2-7; unclear D gene. The CDR3 loop spans 14 amino acids. Trimming removed 8 bases at V and 2 bases at J, with 16 bases between. Germline V lookup: CDR1 MNHEY, CDR2 SMNVEV (reference sequence).

The V and J genes are TRBV7-9 and TRBJ2-7; tentative D call: TRBD2 (6 bases). V was trimmed by 1 base and J by 0 bases, leaving 13 bases between them. The CDR3 sequence is 16 residues long. Germline lookup yields CDR1 SEHNR and CDR2 FQNEAQ (reference sequence). The CDR3, as DNA: TGTGCCAGCAGCTTAGTCGGAGGGCAGTCCTCCTACGAGCAGTACTTC. Translated: CASSLVGGQSSYEQYF.

This clone was detected once. The gene calls are TRBV6-5 and TRBJ1-5; D unresolved. The V end was cut by 6 bases, the J end by 1 base, with 13 bases between. Per germline, CDR1 MNHEY and CDR2 SVGAGI. The CDR3 runs 15 residues. CDR3 in DNA: TGTGCCAGCAGCCGTACAAGGACCAGCAATCAGCCCCAGCATTTT. The encoded protein is CASSRTRTSNQPQHF.

The V and J genes are TRBV6-6 and TRBJ1-6; 7 bases map to TRBD1. The V and J ends lost 2 bases and 6 bases, in that order; junction bases with no gene match: 4. The germline gives CDR1 MNHNY, CDR2 SVGAGI (reference sequence). The CDR3 covers 15 residues. The CDR3 DNA follows: TGTGCCAGCAGTTACGGGGCAGGGGGTAATTCACCCCTCCACTTT. Translated: CASSYGAGGNSPLHF.

The chain links TRBV5-6 to TRBJ1-2; D not certain. The CDR3 length is 12 residues. Deletions cut 5 bases from V and 5 bases from J, with 10 bases between. CDR1 and CDR2 (germline): SGHDT, YYEEEE. CDR3 protein: CASSFGDYGYTF. The CDR3 DNA reads TGTGCCAGCAGTTTTGGGGATTATGGCTACACCTTC.

A remark on this clone: Since the CDR3 does not end with the conserved phenylalanine or tryptophan, this likely comes from a read error. The chain is built from TRBV5-4 and TRBJ1-6; no reliable D call. V shed 4 bases and J shed 0 bases, with 14 bases lying between them. There are 17 residues in the CDR3. Germline V CDR1 and CDR2: SGHNT, YYREEE (reference sequence). The CDR3: CASSPDSLSSYNSPLHS. DNA of the CDR3: TGTGCCAGCAGCCCCGACTCTTTAAGCTCCTATAATTCACCCCTCCACTCT.

The rearrangement joins TRBV29-1 to TRBJ2-6, with D maybe TRBD1 (6 bases). This CDR3 contains 15 residues. V gave up 6 bases and J gave up 0 bases, with 12 bases separating them. CDR1 is SQVTM, CDR2 ANQGSEA, per germline. The CDR3 region is CSVGTSSSGANVLTF. The CDR3 DNA follows: TGCAGCGTGGGGACATCGAGCTCTGGGGCCAACGTCCTGACTTTC. Using reference TRBV29-1 and TRBJ2-6 for the parts outside the CDR3, the full variable domain is SAVISQKPSRDICQRGTSLTIQCQVDSQVTMMFWYRQQPGQSLTLIATANQGSEATYESGFVIDKFPISRPNLTFSTLTVSNMSPEDSSIYLCSVGTSSSGANVLTFGAGSRLTVL.

This chain uses TRBV2 with TRBJ2-7; D possibly corresponds to TRBD2 (5 bases). The germline V gene encodes CDR1 SNHLY and CDR2 FYNNEI. This CDR3 has 14 amino acids. The V gene lost 2 bases and the J gene lost 6 bases, with 14 bases spanning the gap. CDR3 loop: CASSENPQAGEQYF. CDR3 nucleotides: TGTGCCAGCAGTGAAAACCCCCAGGCGGGCGAGCAGTACTTC. The full variable domain, in which reference TRBV2 and TRBJ2-7 provide the parts outside the CDR3, is EPEVTQTPSHQVTQMGQEVILRCVPISNHLYFYWYRQILGQKVEFLVSFYNNEISEKSEIFDDQFSVERPDGSNFTLKIRSTKLEDSAMYFCASSENPQAGEQYFGPGTRLTVT.

V gene TRBV27 combines with J gene TRBJ2-7, with TRBD1 identical over 11 bases. J gave up 6 bases and V 6 bases, and 4 bases lay outside the gene matches. Germline loops: CDR1 MNHEY, CDR2 SMNVEV (reference sequence). The CDR3 is 13 residues long. The chain's CDR3 is CASRPGTGGEQYF. CDR3 bases: TGTGCCAGCAGGCCCGGGACAGGGGGCGAGCAGTACTTC.

The chain links TRBV9 to TRBJ2-6, with a possible D match to TRBD2 (6 bases). Looked up from germline, CDR1 is SGDLS and CDR2 is YYNGEE. V was trimmed by 3 bases and J by 0 bases, leaving 13 bases between them. CDR3 size: 17 residues. The CDR3 DNA follows: TGTGCCAGCAGCGCCAGAGCCGGGGGCTCTGGGGCCAACGTCCTGACTTTC. It is translated as CASSARAGGSGANVLTF.

The chain joins TRBV7-2 to TRBJ1-1; 8 bases match TRBD1. The CDR3 totals 15 residues. J lost 3 bases, V lost 5 bases, and 8 bases had no gene match. Germline V gene lookup returns CDR1 SGHTA and CDR2 FQGNSA. The CDR3 bases are TGTGCCAGCAGCACAAGACAGGGGTGGGACACTGAAGCTTTCTTT. Its protein is CASSTRQGWDTEAFF.

This chain links TRBV10-3 with TRBJ1-2; D is ambiguous. The CDR3 totals 14 residues. V was clipped by 6 bases and J by 1 base, with 12 bases between them. Germline V gene data show CDR1 as ENHRY and CDR2 as SYGVKD. Here the CDR3 reads CAISQTGSNYGYTF. In DNA form, the CDR3 reads TGTGCCATCAGCCAGACGGGGAGTAACTATGGCTACACCTTC.